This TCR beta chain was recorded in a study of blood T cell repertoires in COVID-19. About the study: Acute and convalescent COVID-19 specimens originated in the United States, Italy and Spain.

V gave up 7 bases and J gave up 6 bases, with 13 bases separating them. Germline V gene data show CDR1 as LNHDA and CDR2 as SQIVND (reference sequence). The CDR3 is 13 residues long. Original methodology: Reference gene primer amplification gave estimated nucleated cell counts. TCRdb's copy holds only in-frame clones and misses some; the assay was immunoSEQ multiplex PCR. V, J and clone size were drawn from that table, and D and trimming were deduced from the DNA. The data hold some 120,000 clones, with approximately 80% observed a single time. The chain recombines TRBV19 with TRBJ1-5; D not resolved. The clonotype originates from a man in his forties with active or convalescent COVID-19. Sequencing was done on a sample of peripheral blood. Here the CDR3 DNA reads TGTGCCAGTATCGGTAAGCGAGGTCAGCCCCAGCATTTT. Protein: CASIGKRGQPQHF.